This entry lists 25 T cell receptor beta chains sequenced from one sample in a study of shared clonotypes between healthy human individuals. Sequenced by immunoSEQ multiplex PCR; TCRdb stores in-frame clones only, minus some. The sample lists some 650,000 clones, 95% to 98% occurring once. What was sequenced was naive CD4+ T cells sorted from blood. Subset described: CD45RA+ positively selected. All receptors derive from a woman aged 30 to 39 in good health.

The rearrangement joins TRBV11-2 to TRBJ2-7, with 8 bases aligning to TRBD2. This CDR3 comprises 16 residues. Trimming at V came to 2 bases and at J to 1 base, leaving 7 bases not matched to a gene. Germline values: CDR1 SGHAT, CDR2 FQNNGV. The CDR3 protein is CASSLSLTSGSYEQYF. The CDR3 DNA reads TGTGCCAGCAGCTTATCTCTTACTAGCGGTTCCTACGAGCAGTACTTC.

This clone was detected only once. V gene TRBV28 combines with J gene TRBJ1-5; maybe TRBD1 (5 bases). There are 15 residues in the CDR3. CDR1 is MDHEN and CDR2 is SYDVKM in the germline V gene. Trimming took 5 bases from V and 1 from J, leaving 12 bases between them. The CDR3 nucleotides read TGTGCCAGCAGTCCAGGGTCCCAGAGCAATCAGCCCCAGCATTTT. Translated, it gives CASSPGSQSNQPQHF.

Notes on this clone: The sample carries other DNA sequences with the same CDR3. This rearrangement joins TRBV28 to TRBJ1-2, with a tentative D call TRBD1 (5 bases). The CDR3 totals 11 residues. Trimming stripped 5 bases from V and 4 bases from J, with 5 bases between. Germline V lookup: CDR1 MDHEN, CDR2 SYDVKM. CDR3 coding DNA: TGTGCCAGCAGTCAGGGCTATGGCTACACCTTC. Translating gives CASSQGYGYTF.

The J gene is TRBJ1-4, the V gene TRBV28, with a weak D call TRBD1 (6 bases). The V end lost 3 bases, the J end lost 3 bases, and 8 bases lay between the germline ends. This CDR3 has 14 amino acids. In germline, CDR1 is MDHEN, CDR2 SYDVKM. The CDR3 region is CASSFGQPNEKLFF. The DNA for the CDR3 is TGTGCCAGCAGTTTCGGACAGCCTAATGAAAAACTGTTTTTT.

The chain combines TRBV19 with TRBJ1-2; D remains unclear. The CDR3 totals 11 residues. CDR1 LNHDA and CDR2 SQIVND come from the germline V gene (reference sequence). V dropped 6 bases and J dropped 3 bases, with 5 bases sitting between them. CDR3 protein: CASSIYYGYTF. The CDR3 DNA is TGTGCCAGTAGCATCTACTATGGCTACACCTTC.

The gene calls are TRBV7-3 and TRBJ2-2, with D hard to call. V was shortened by 0 bases and J by 5 bases, with 7 bases between the two germline ends. CDR1 and CDR2 from the germline V gene are SGHTA and FQGTGA. The CDR3 has 14 amino acids. CDR3 sequence reads: CASSLTSGTGELFF. In nucleotides, the CDR3 is TGTGCCAGCAGCTTAACGTCCGGGACCGGGGAGCTGTTTTTT.

This clone was seen only once. CDR3 sequence: CASSFTGAGANVLTF. The CDR3 DNA reads as TGTGCCAGCAGTTTCACAGGGGCCGGGGCCAACGTCCTGACTTTC. The chain joins TRBV28 to TRBJ2-6; 7 bases agree with TRBD1. The germline gives CDR1 MDHEN, CDR2 SYDVKM. CDR3 length: 15 residues. The ends lost 3 bases at V and 4 bases at J; junction bases unmatched: 3. The complete variable domain, with remaining parts taken from reference TRBV28 and TRBJ2-6, reads DVKVTQSSRYLVKRTGEKVFLECVQDMDHENMFWYRQDPGLGLRLIYFSYDVKMKEKGDIPEGYSVSREKKERFSLILESASTNQTSMYLCASSFTGAGANVLTFGAGSRLTVL.

The chain carries TRBV5-1 and TRBJ2-5; tentative D call: TRBD1 (5 bases). V lost 2 bases and J 2 bases, leaving 16 bases between the germline ends. CDR1 and CDR2 (germline): SGHRS, YFSETQ. CDR3 length equals 16 residues. DNA of the CDR3: TGCGCCAGCAGCTTAGCCCGCAGGGTCAGTCAAGAGACCCAGTACTTC. It encodes CASSLARRVSQETQYF.

This chain connects TRBV4-1 to TRBJ2-1, with 7 bases aligning to TRBD1. CDR3 length: 14 residues. The V segment lost 0 bases and the J segment 10 bases; nucleotides outside the gene matches: 6. Germline V gene data show CDR1 as MGHRA and CDR2 as YSYEKL. Here the CDR3 reads CASSQDWDSREQFF. CDR3 coding DNA: TGCGCCAGCAGCCAAGATTGGGACAGTCGAGAGCAGTTCTTC.

The chain is built from TRBV19 and TRBJ2-1, with a tentative D call TRBD2 (6 bases). Germline V lookup: CDR1 LNHDA, CDR2 SQIVND (reference sequence). The CDR3 extends over 15 amino acids. With 5 bases removed from V and 0 bases from J, the gap between germline ends came to 11 bases. The CDR3 region has the DNA TGTGCCAGTAGTGTACTAGCAGGCTCCTACAATGAGCAGTTCTTC. This encodes CASSVLAGSYNEQFF.

This clone occurred once. The chain employs TRBV28 and TRBJ2-7; no firm D call. CDR3 size: 14 residues. Germline V CDR1 and CDR2: MDHEN, SYDVKM. V lost 5 bases, J lost 5 bases, and 16 bases lay in between. The chain's CDR3 is CASSLTVRFNEQYF. The CDR3 region has the DNA TGTGCCAGCAGTCTAACAGTCAGGTTCAACGAGCAGTACTTC.

The rearrangement links TRBV25-1 to TRBJ2-7; 10 bases map to TRBD2. The germline gives CDR1 MGHDK, CDR2 SYGVNS. This CDR3 is built from 12 residues. Unmatched junction bases numbered 6, after V lost 10 bases and J lost 6 bases. The CDR3 here is CATTGLASEQYF. In nucleotides, the CDR3 is TGTGCCACAACGGGACTAGCGAGCGAGCAGTACTTC.

The J gene is TRBJ2-7, the V gene TRBV5-1, with D uncertain. CDR1 and CDR2 from the germline V gene are SGHRS and YFSETQ. Trimming took 6 bases from V and 4 from J, leaving 20 bases between them. CDR3 length: 15 amino acids. The CDR3 sequence is CASTPAGGVQYEQYF. The CDR3 DNA follows: TGCGCCAGCACCCCGGCCGGTGGGGTCCAATACGAGCAGTACTTC.

The chain uses TRBV5-5 and TRBJ1-5; a possible D gene is TRBD1 (5 bases). The CDR3 has 14 residues. Germline V gene data show CDR1 as SGHKS and CDR2 as YYEKEE (reference sequence). V was clipped by 1 base and J by 2 bases, with 7 bases between them. CDR3 region: CASSLSGGNQPQHF. The CDR3 DNA reads TGTGCCAGCAGCTTGTCGGGGGGCAATCAGCCCCAGCATTTT. Combining the CDR3 with reference TRBV5-5 and TRBJ1-5 gives the whole variable domain DAGVTQSPTHLIKTRGQQVTLRCSPISGHKSVSWYQQVLGQGPQFIFQYYEKEERGRGNFPDRFSARQFPNYSSELNVNALLLGDSALYLCASSLSGGNQPQHFGDGTRLSIL.

The chain is built from TRBV4-1 and TRBJ2-3; 12 bases match TRBD2. Germline V gives CDR1 MGHRA, CDR2 YSYEKL. With V trimmed by 4 bases and J by 3 bases, 5 bases remained unmatched. The CDR3 contains 16 residues. CDR3 residues: CASSLPTSGSTDTQYF. The CDR3, as DNA: TGCGCCAGCAGCCTCCCGACTAGCGGGAGTACAGATACGCAGTATTTT.

This sequence joins TRBV19 and TRBJ2-5, with TRBD2 as a possible D gene (7 bases). The length of the CDR3 is 14 residues. V lost 3 bases to trimming and J lost 3 bases, with 11 bases between them. Per germline, CDR1 LNHDA and CDR2 SQIVND (reference sequence). This CDR3 reads CASSISGGEETQYF. The CDR3, as DNA: TGTGCCAGTAGTATTTCGGGGGGCGAAGAGACCCAGTACTTC.

The genes are TRBV7-7 and TRBJ1-6; 11 nucleotides line up with TRBD1. V trimming: 10 bases; J trimming: 12 bases; junction bases outside the gene matches: 14. There are 15 residues in the CDR3. CDR1 SSHAT and CDR2 FNYEAQ come from the germline V gene (reference sequence). The CDR3 DNA reads as TGTGCCACCCTGTTTTGGACAGGGGGCGAGGAACCCCTCCACTTT. Translating gives CATLFWTGGEEPLHF.

This rearrangement joins TRBV19 to TRBJ2-7; 9 positions agree with TRBD1. The ends lost 4 bases at V and 0 bases at J; junction bases unmatched: 7. This CDR3 spans 16 amino acids. The germline V gene has CDR1 LNHDA and CDR2 SQIVND (reference sequence). CDR3 DNA sequence: TGTGCCAGTAGTAGCCCGGGACAGGGAAGCTCCTACGAGCAGTACTTC. This encodes CASSSPGQGSSYEQYF.

The V call is TRBV28, the J call TRBJ1-5; possible D gene TRBD1, 5 bases. V shed 6 bases and J shed 6 bases, with 18 bases lying between them. CDR1 and CDR2 (germline): MDHEN, SYDVKM. CDR3 length: 15 amino acids. The CDR3 nucleotides read TGTGCCAGCAGCCCCCCGGGGGACGCGGTTCAGCCCCAGCATTTT. This encodes CASSPPGDAVQPQHF.

The rearrangement joins TRBV2 to TRBJ1-5, with no clear D. Trimming took 8 bases from V and 0 from J, leaving 11 bases between them. This CDR3 region has 14 residues. The germline CDR1 and CDR2 sequences are SNHLY and FYNNEI. The CDR3 region is CASSVSISNQPQHF. DNA for the CDR3: TGTGCCAGCTCGGTCAGCATTAGCAATCAGCCCCAGCATTTT. The full variable domain, completed using reference TRBV2 and TRBJ1-5, is EPEVTQTPSHQVTQMGQEVILRCVPISNHLYFYWYRQILGQKVEFLVSFYNNEISEKSEIFDDQFSVERPDGSNFTLKIRSTKLEDSAMYFCASSVSISNQPQHFGDGTRLSIL.

The rearrangement joins TRBV7-9 to TRBJ2-3, with 9 bases fitting TRBD1. V was clipped by 5 bases and J by 0 bases; unmatched bases: 6. The CDR3 has 16 residues. In germline, CDR1 is SEHNR, CDR2 FQNEAQ (reference sequence). The DNA of the CDR3 is TGTGCCAGCAGCCTACGGGGGACAGGGAGCACAGATACGCAGTATTTT. It encodes CASSLRGTGSTDTQYF.

J is TRBJ1-5 and V is TRBV1; TRBD1 reflects the table's D call only, with no check against the DNA. TRBV1 is described as a pseudogene. The CDR3 spans 15 residues. Here the CDR3 reads CTSSQGGQGLEPQHF. In DNA, the CDR3 is TGCACCAGCAGCCAAGGGGGACAGGGTTTGGAGCCCCAGCATTTT.

V gene TRBV6-1 combines with J gene TRBJ1-5; D is undetermined. This CDR3 is built from 15 residues. In germline, CDR1 is MNHNS, CDR2 SASEGT. Trimming took 1 base from V and 3 from J, leaving 10 bases between them. CDR3 amino acids: CASSEGIRYNQPQHF. The CDR3 nucleotides read TGTGCCAGCAGTGAAGGGATCAGGTACAATCAGCCCCAGCATTTT.

This chain uses TRBV11-2 with TRBJ2-7, with TRBD2 matching 11 bases. The V gene's germline CDR1 is SGHAT and CDR2 FQNNGV. V lost 5 bases, J lost 4 bases, and 10 bases stayed unmatched. The CDR3 length is 16 residues. This chain's CDR3 is CASSLRTSGSQYEQYF. The CDR3 DNA sequence: TGTGCCAGCAGCCTAAGGACTAGCGGGTCTCAGTACGAGCAGTACTTC.

The chain carries TRBV2 and TRBJ2-6; a weak D match, TRBD1 (5 bases). Trimming pared 6 bases from V and 0 bases from J, leaving 15 bases between. CDR1 SNHLY and CDR2 FYNNEI come from the germline V gene. The CDR3 loop spans 17 amino acids. CDR3 region: CASRQDHPSSGANVLTF. The DNA of the CDR3 is TGTGCCAGCAGACAGGATCACCCCAGCTCTGGGGCCAACGTCCTGACTTTC.